This T cell receptor (beta chain) was captured by sequencing in a study of blood T cell repertoires in COVID-19. Whole-study context: The samples span acute and convalescent COVID-19 from the United States, Italy and Spain. Sources were T cells, B-cell-depleted T cells, or PBMCs; the material itself was cDNA or gDNA.

As handled by the study authors: Researchers report that nucleated cell counts were estimated from reference gene primer amplification. The data were produced by immunoSEQ multiplex PCR, yet TCRdb's version contains in-frame clones alone and is incomplete. V and J calls and clone size are those listed in that table; D and trimming were worked out from the DNA. The sample has about 190,000 clones, roughly 86% seen once; the top ten hold around 1.6%. The V segment lost 6 bases and the J segment 6 bases; nucleotides outside the gene matches: 13. The CDR3 extends over 15 amino acids. Germline CDR1 reads MNHNY; CDR2 reads SVGAGI (reference sequence).

The rearrangement uses TRBV6-6 and TRBJ1-1, with 7 nucleotides matching TRBD1. The sequencing input was peripheral blood. The receptor was derived from a man aged 18 to 35 with active or convalescent COVID-19. CDR3 nucleotides: TGTGCCAGCAGCAGTCGACAGGGTGTGAGGGCTGAAGCTTTCTTT. Protein: CASSSRQGVRAEAFF.